The 4 T cell receptor beta chains given below trace back to one sample, sequenced in a study of T cell responses to AZD1222 COVID-19 vaccine. Measured with immunoSEQ multiplex PCR; TCRdb has only the in-frame clones, and not every one. This sample has 95,000 to 100,000 clones, with roughly 80% found just once. This specimen consisted of peripheral blood, obtained 28 days after the second AZD1222 dose. The receptors originated from an adult who received the AZD1222 COVID-19 vaccine.

This clone was seen a few times. V usage is TRBV29-1 and J usage is TRBJ1-2; a possible D gene is TRBD1 (5 bases). The germline V and J ends were trimmed by 7 bases and 8 bases, with 20 bases remaining between them. This CDR3 has 13 amino acids. Germline V gives CDR1 SQVTM, CDR2 ANQGSEA. The CDR3 DNA reads TGCAGCGCCCAGGCAGGGAAATATGCGGGCTACACCTTC. Its protein product is CSAQAGKYAGYTF.

In its sample, this clone was seen once. V is TRBV29-1 and J is TRBJ1-2; possibly TRBD1 for D (5 bases). This CDR3 contains 13 residues. The V end lost 0 bases, the J end lost 7 bases, and 12 bases lay between the germline ends. From germline, CDR1 is SQVTM and CDR2 ANQGSEA. CDR3 nucleotide sequence: TGCAGCGTTGAAGATCCGGGGGTGTTTGGCTACACCTTC. Translated, it gives CSVEDPGVFGYTF. The variable domain in full, completed from reference TRBV29-1 and TRBJ1-2, reads SAVISQKPSRDICQRGTSLTIQCQVDSQVTMMFWYRQQPGQSLTLIATANQGSEATYESGFVIDKFPISRPNLTFSTLTVSNMSPEDSSIYLCSVEDPGVFGYTFGSGTRLTVV.

This clone came up a few times. V is TRBV5-1 and J is TRBJ2-7, with D tentatively TRBD1 (6 bases). The germline V and J ends were trimmed by 3 bases and 2 bases, with 12 bases remaining between them. The CDR3 is made up of 14 amino acids. Germline-derived CDR1 and CDR2 are SGHRS and YFSETQ. The CDR3 here is CASSSQAGAYEQYF. In DNA, the CDR3 is TGCGCCAGCAGCTCCCAGGCAGGGGCCTACGAGCAGTACTTC.

This chain connects TRBV19 to TRBJ2-7, with 8 bases fitting TRBD1. Germline V gene lookup returns CDR1 LNHDA and CDR2 SQIVND (reference sequence). Losses at the gene ends were 5 bases for V and 7 bases for J; bases not matched to a gene: 10. The CDR3 has 14 amino acids. CDR3 DNA: TGTGCCAGTAGTGATCGACAGGGGTTGGAGGAGCAGTACTTC. It translates to CASSDRQGLEEQYF.